Below are 10 T cell receptor beta chains sequenced from a single sample in a study of graft-versus-host responses after intestinal transplantation. TCRdb's copy holds only in-frame clones and misses some; the assay was immunoSEQ multiplex PCR. This sample has 85,000 to 130,000 clones, with roughly 87% found just once. Their target antigens are unknown. Here the sequenced sample was unstimulated CD4+ T cells sorted from spleen or lymph node cells, taken before intestinal transplant. These receptors all come from a human donor who received an intestinal transplant.

This clone was counted a few times. The V call is TRBV6-1, the J call TRBJ2-1, with TRBD2 identical over 8 bases. Germline assignment: CDR1 MNHNS and CDR2 SASEGT. The CDR3 runs to 15 residues. The ends lost 2 bases at V and 4 bases at J; junction bases unmatched: 4. In DNA form, the CDR3 reads TGTGCCAGCAGTGAACTCGCGGGGGGTTACAATGAGCAGTTCTTC. It encodes CASSELAGGYNEQFF.

The CDR3 DNA reads TGTGCCAGCAGCCAACCTAGCGGGGGGGCGGAGACCCAGTACTTC. The encoded protein is CASSQPSGGAETQYF. The genes are TRBV5-5 and TRBJ2-5, with 12 bases aligning to TRBD2. The CDR3 length is 15 residues. Trimming removed 4 bases from V and 5 bases from J; junction bases left unmatched: 6. Germline values: CDR1 SGHKS, CDR2 YYEKEE (reference sequence).

This chain connects TRBV5-6 to TRBJ2-2, with D possibly TRBD2 on 7 matching bases. Germline V lookup: CDR1 SGHDT, CDR2 YYEEEE. This CDR3 has 15 amino acids. V lost 1 base and J 4 bases, leaving 11 bases between the germline ends. CDR3 nucleotides: TGTGCCAGCAGCTTGAATGGGGGGGCCACCGGGGAGCTGTTTTTT. This encodes CASSLNGGATGELFF. Together with reference TRBV5-6 and TRBJ2-2, the CDR3 gives the full variable domain: DAGVTQSPTHLIKTRGQQVTLRCSPKSGHDTVSWYQQALGQGPQFIFQYYEEEERQRGNFPDRFSGHQFPNYSSELNVNALLLGDSALYLCASSLNGGATGELFFGEGSRLTVL.

This clone was observed once. The chain is built from TRBV10-1 and TRBJ1-3, with D hard to call. The CDR3 contains 15 residues. The germline gives CDR1 WNHNN, CDR2 SYGVQD (reference sequence). V was pared by 0 bases and J by 0 bases, with 6 bases between. This chain's CDR3 is CASSESAGSGNTIYF. As DNA, the CDR3 is TGCGCCAGCAGTGAGTCTGCAGGCTCTGGAAACACCATATATTTT.

The chain carries TRBV7-3 and TRBJ1-6; unclear D gene. This CDR3 has 14 residues. V lost 2 bases and J 8 bases, leaving 10 bases between the germline ends. Germline-derived CDR1 and CDR2 are SGHTA and FQGTGA. CDR3: CASSLEAVDSPLHF. The CDR3 DNA follows: TGTGCCAGCAGCTTAGAGGCGGTGGATTCACCCCTCCACTTT.

This rearrangement joins TRBV18 to TRBJ1-1, with a possible D match to TRBD1 (5 bases). V was shortened by 6 bases and J by 1 base, with 15 bases between the two germline ends. The CDR3 runs to 15 residues. Germline-derived CDR1 and CDR2 are KGHSH and LQKENI. CDR3 nucleotides: TGTGCCAGCTCCCCCTGGGGGGGTCGGAACACTGAAGCTTTCTTT. It specifies CASSPWGGRNTEAFF.

The rearrangement joins TRBV18 to TRBJ1-3; TRBD1 aligns across 9 bases. The CDR3 covers 16 residues. Trimming took 6 bases from V and 4 from J; bases not matched to a gene: 10. Germline CDR1 KGHSH, CDR2 LQKENI. The CDR3 sequence: CASSRTGDVIGNTIYF. Here the CDR3 DNA reads TGTGCCAGCTCGCGGACAGGGGATGTCATCGGAAACACCATATATTTT.

This clone was detected once. V gene TRBV28 combines with J gene TRBJ1-2, with TRBD1 matching over 9 bases. After removal of 8 bases from V and 8 bases from J, the junction contained 3 bases not matched to a gene. Germline loops: CDR1 MDHEN, CDR2 SYDVKM. The CDR3 runs to 11 residues. The CDR3 region is CASGTGYGYTF. The CDR3 DNA follows: TGTGCCAGCGGGACAGGGTACGGCTACACCTTC.

The rearrangement uses TRBV5-4 and TRBJ2-5, with 8 bases fitting TRBD1. Per the germline V gene, CDR1 is SGHNT and CDR2 is YYREEE (reference sequence). The CDR3 is 17 amino acids. The trim removed 4 bases at V and 1 base at J, leaving 12 bases unmatched. This CDR3 reads CASSGLGQGGGQETQYF. The CDR3 nucleotides are TGTGCCAGCAGCGGGTTAGGACAGGGAGGTGGCCAAGAGACCCAGTACTTC.

With respect to this clone: Other DNA variants within this sample encode the same CDR3. The chain recombines TRBV28 with TRBJ1-3, with D unclear. CDR3 size: 14 residues. Deletions cut 3 bases from V and 4 bases from J, with 10 bases between. Germline V gene lookup returns CDR1 MDHEN and CDR2 SYDVKM. This CDR3 is CASSLSVRGNTIYF. As DNA, the CDR3 is TGTGCCAGCAGTTTGTCCGTCAGGGGAAACACCATATATTTT. Filled out from reference TRBV28 and TRBJ1-3, the complete variable domain reads DVKVTQSSRYLVKRTGEKVFLECVQDMDHENMFWYRQDPGLGLRLIYFSYDVKMKEKGDIPEGYSVSREKKERFSLILESASTNQTSMYLCASSLSVRGNTIYFGEGSWLTVV.